Below, 3 T cell receptor beta chains from the same sample are listed, as sequenced in a study of identical twins. TCRdb re-derived calls from the 5' RACE reads in MiXCR, one entry per CDR3 protein. This sample yields hundreds of thousands of distinct CDR3 sequences, of which 20% to 25% are seen a single time; approximately 0.48% belongs to the top ten. The data also belong to a second study, concerning yellow fever vaccine responses in identical twins.

Input material: CD4+ T cells sorted from blood. The receptor source for this set is a woman younger than 30 in good health.

This clonotype was found a few times. The chain couples TRBV12-3 or TRBV12-4 to TRBJ1-6; weak D call: TRBD1 (5 bases). The CDR3 runs 13 residues. Trimming removed 3 bases from V and 6 bases from J, with 6 bases in between. CDR3 in DNA: TGTGCCAGCAGTTTTCAGGGTAATTCACCCCTCCACTTT. Translated, it gives CASSFQGNSPLHF.

In DNA, the CDR3 is TGCAGCGTTGTGCTGACTAGGTCCTACGAGCAGTACTTC. Translating gives CSVVLTRSYEQYF. The chain employs TRBV29-1 and TRBJ2-7, with TRBD2 as a possible D gene (6 bases). CDR1 and CDR2 from the germline V gene are SQVTM and ANQGSEA. The CDR3 consists of 13 residues. Trimming left V 4 bases short and J 1 base short, with 11 bases between.

This chain joins TRBV2 and TRBJ2-1; 7 bases fit TRBD1. CDR3 size: 15 residues. Germline V gives CDR1 SNHLY, CDR2 FYNNEI. The V segment lost 3 bases and the J segment 2 bases; nucleotides outside the gene matches: 4. DNA of the CDR3: TGTGCCAGCAGTGACTGGCAGGGGGCCTACAATGAGCAGTTCTTC. Amino acids: CASSDWQGAYNEQFF.